The clone carrying this T cell receptor (delta chain) was picked up a small number of times. The DNA translation disagrees with the TCRdb protein at residue 8, so the protein in this description comes from the DNA. The sample belongs to a study of gamma-delta T cells after stem cell transplantation. TCRdb called clones anew from the RT-PCR reads with CATT. The table includes several thousand delta-chain clones, approximately 2% detected once. The CDR3 sequence is 17 residues long. Germline CDR1 and CDR2: GEAIGNYY and EKD. Trimming stripped 1 base from V and 4 bases from J, with 21 bases between. This sequence was found in a human donor. It is not recorded whose cells these are; they may come from a transplant donor. Material for sequencing was gamma-delta T cells. This chain links TRDV2 with TRDJ1, with a tentative D call TRDD3 (6 bases). CDR3 region: CACDTIDSSTGDDKLIF. The DNA of the CDR3 is TGTGCCTGTGACACTATCGACAGCTCCACGGGGGACGATAAACTCATCTTT.